This TCR beta chain comes out of a study of blood T cell repertoires in COVID-19. Trimming cost V 5 bases and J 5 bases; bases outside gene matches: 5. The CDR3 runs to 14 residues. Germline CDR1 and CDR2: SGHRS and YFSETQ. As handled by the study authors: Estimation of nucleated cell counts relied on the amplification of reference gene primers. Sequenced by immunoSEQ multiplex PCR; TCRdb stores in-frame clones only, minus some. V and J calls plus clone size are reproduced from that table; the DNA served to infer D and trimming. The data contain about 71,000 clones, 70% to 90% of them singletons. The specimen was peripheral blood. The V call is TRBV5-1, the J call TRBJ2-7, with 12 bases that match TRBD2. This receptor was taken from a man under 40 with acute or convalescent COVID-19. The CDR3 reads CASSRTSGMDEQYF. CDR3 DNA: TGCGCCAGCAGTCGGACTAGCGGGATGGACGAGCAGTACTTC.